This TCR beta chain was obtained from a study of a mutant IDH1 vaccine in newly diagnosed glioma. Looking at the study overall: The first vaccination came 4-6 weeks after radiotherapy alone, or with temozolomide cycles.

Time point denoted: week 47, end of study. Vaccine doses each comprised 300 ug of mutant IDH1 20-mer peptide, with topical imiquimod. Regarding this clone: What it binds is unknown.

CDR3 size: 13 residues. Losses at the gene ends were 6 bases for V and 6 bases for J; bases not matched to a gene: 6. CDR1 is SEHNR and CDR2 is FQNEAQ in the germline V gene (reference sequence). TCRdb's table, derived via immunoSEQ multiplex PCR, lists solely in-frame clones and lacks some. The data show around 84,000 clones, around four fifths seen once. The chain uses TRBV7-9 and TRBJ1-1; 8 nucleotides align to TRBD1. The material sequenced was PBMCs, taken from a glioma patient whose treatment included an IDH1 peptide vaccine. The TCR comes from a man in his forties or fifties with glioma. The CDR3 sequence is CASRDREFAEAFF. The CDR3, as DNA: TGTGCCAGCAGGGACAGGGAGTTCGCTGAAGCTTTCTTT.